The clone carrying this T cell receptor beta chain was seen only once. As yet, its antigen is unknown. Germline V gene sequence: CDR1 SNHLY, CDR2 FYNNEI. Trimming took 4 bases from V and 5 from J; bases not matched to a gene: 8. CDR3 length equals 16 residues. Regarding time point: pre-treatment baseline. Blood was drawn before treatment and at week 3 after checkpoint blockade. This table comes from immunoSEQ multiplex PCR, and its TCRdb copy is limited to in-frame clones, with some not included. Seen here are about 4,900 clones, approximately 83% observed once, and the top ten hold around 32%. The data derive from a study of blood T cell dynamics during melanoma immunotherapy. Background on the study: First-line therapy was either pembrolizumab or nivolumab with ipilimumab for metastatic melanoma. Study-wide findings and caveats: The study could not tell melanoma-specific clones from general immune activation.

The V gene is TRBV2, the J gene TRBJ2-5, with 12 positions matching TRBD2. The TCR originated in a human donor with melanoma. The source was blood, collected from a patient treated with checkpoint blockade. CDR3 DNA: TGTGCCAGCAGTGGTCCCCTAGCGGGAGGGAGGGAGACCCAGTACTTC. Protein: CASSGPLAGGRETQYF.